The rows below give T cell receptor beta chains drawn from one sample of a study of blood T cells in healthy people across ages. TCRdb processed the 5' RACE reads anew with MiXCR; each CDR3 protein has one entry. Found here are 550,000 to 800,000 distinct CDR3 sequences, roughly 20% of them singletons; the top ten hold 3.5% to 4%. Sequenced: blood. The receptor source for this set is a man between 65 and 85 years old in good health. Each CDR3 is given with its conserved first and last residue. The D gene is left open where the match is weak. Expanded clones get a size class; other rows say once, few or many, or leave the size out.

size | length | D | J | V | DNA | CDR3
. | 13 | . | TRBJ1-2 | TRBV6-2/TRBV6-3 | TGTGCCAGCAGATCAGACGGCTCTTATGGCTACACCTTC | CASRSDGSYGYTF
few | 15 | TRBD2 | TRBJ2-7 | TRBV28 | TGTGCCAGCACCATGTCGTTACTAGCGGGACGCGAGCAGTACTTC | CASTMSLLAGREQYF
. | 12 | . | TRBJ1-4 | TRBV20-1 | TGCAGTGCTACAACAACTAATGAAAAACTGTTTTTT | CSATTTNEKLFF
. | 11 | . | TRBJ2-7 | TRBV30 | TGTGCCTATATCAGCTCCTATGAGCAGTACTTC | CAYISSYEQYF
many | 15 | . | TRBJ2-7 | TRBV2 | TGTGCCAGCAGTGAATTTGGGCGGGAACCCTACGAGCAGTACTTC | CASSEFGREPYEQYF
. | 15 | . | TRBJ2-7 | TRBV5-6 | TGTGCCAGCAGCTTGAGAGGCTCCCGAACCTACGAGCAGTACTTC | CASSLRGSRTYEQYF
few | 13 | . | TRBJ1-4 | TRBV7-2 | TGTGCCAGCAGCTTAGTTGGGAGTGAAAAACTGTTTTTT | CASSLVGSEKLFF
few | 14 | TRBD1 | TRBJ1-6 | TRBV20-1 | TGCAGTGCGAAACTAGACAGGGTCAATTCACCCCTCCACTTT | CSAKLDRVNSPLHF
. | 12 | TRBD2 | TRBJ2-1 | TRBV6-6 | TGTGCCAGCAACCTAGCGGGAATAGAGCAGTTCTTC | CASNLAGIEQFF
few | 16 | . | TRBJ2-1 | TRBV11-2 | TGTGCCAGCAGCTTAGTACAGGCATTTTCCTACAATGAGCAGTTCTTC | CASSLVQAFSYNEQFF
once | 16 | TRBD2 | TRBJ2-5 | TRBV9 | TGTGCCAGCGGGACTAGCGGGAATCGAGGCCAAGAGACCCAGTACTTC | CASGTSGNRGQETQYF
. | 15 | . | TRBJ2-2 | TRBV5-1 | TGCGCCAGCAGCGTGGACACCGGTCGAACCGGGGAGCTGTTTTTT | CASSVDTGRTGELFF
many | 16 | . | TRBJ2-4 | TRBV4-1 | TGCGCCAGCAGCCAAGAATCGGGGGCTGGGAGAAACATTCAGTACTTC | CASSQESGAGRNIQYF
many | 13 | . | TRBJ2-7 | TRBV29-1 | TGCAGCGTTGAAGATAGAAGAACCTACGAGCAGTACTTC | CSVEDRRTYEQYF
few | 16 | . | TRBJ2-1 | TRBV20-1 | TGCAGTGCTAGTGGCCGGGACTCCCCCTCCTACAATGAGCAGTTCTTC | CSASGRDSPSYNEQFF
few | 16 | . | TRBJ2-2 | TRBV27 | TGTGCCAGCGGATTTGGCTCAGGGGCAAACACCGGGGAGCTGTTTTTT | CASGFGSGANTGELFF
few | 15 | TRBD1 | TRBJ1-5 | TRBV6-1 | TGTGCCAGCAGTGAGGGGGGACAGGGGGTACAGCCCCAGCATTTT | CASSEGGQGVQPQHF
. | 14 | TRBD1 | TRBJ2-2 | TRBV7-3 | TGTGCCAGCAGCTTCGGGACAGGGACCGGGGAGCTGTTTTTT | CASSFGTGTGELFF
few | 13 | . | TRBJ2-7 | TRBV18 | TGTGCCAGCTCACCAGGTGGTATTGGCGAGCAGTACTTC | CASSPGGIGEQYF
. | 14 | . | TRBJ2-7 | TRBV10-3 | TGTGCCATCAGTGACTACCGGGATGCCTACGAGCAGTACTTC | CAISDYRDAYEQYF
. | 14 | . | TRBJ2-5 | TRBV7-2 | TGTGCCAGCAGCCGGCTTGGGTTACGGGAGACCCAGTACTTC | CASSRLGLRETQYF
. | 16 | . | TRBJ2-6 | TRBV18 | TGTGCCAGCTCACCACTTGGGGGCTCCGGGGCCAACGTCCTGACTTTC | CASSPLGGSGANVLTF
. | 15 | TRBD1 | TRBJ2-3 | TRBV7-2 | TGTGCCAGCAGCTTAGAAACAGGGGGCGTAGATACGCAGTATTTT | CASSLETGGVDTQYF
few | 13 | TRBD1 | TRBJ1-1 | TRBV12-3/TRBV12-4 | TGTGCCAGCAGGTTACAGGGGGGGACTGAAGCTTTCTTT | CASRLQGGTEAFF
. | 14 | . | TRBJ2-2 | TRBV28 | TGTGCCAGCAGTTGGGGGCCCCGCGGCGGGGAGCTGTTTTTT | CASSWGPRGGELFF
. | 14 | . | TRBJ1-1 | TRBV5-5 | TGTGCCAGCAGCTTGCTGGCAGATAACACTGAAGCTTTCTTT | CASSLLADNTEAFF
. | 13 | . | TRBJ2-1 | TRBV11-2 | TGTGCCAGCAGCTTAGAGGGGTCGGGTGAACAGTTCTTC | CASSLEGSGEQFF
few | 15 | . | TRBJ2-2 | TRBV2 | TGTGCCAGCAGAAGGGTCCGGACTGAAACCGGGGAGCTGTTTTTT | CASRRVRTETGELFF